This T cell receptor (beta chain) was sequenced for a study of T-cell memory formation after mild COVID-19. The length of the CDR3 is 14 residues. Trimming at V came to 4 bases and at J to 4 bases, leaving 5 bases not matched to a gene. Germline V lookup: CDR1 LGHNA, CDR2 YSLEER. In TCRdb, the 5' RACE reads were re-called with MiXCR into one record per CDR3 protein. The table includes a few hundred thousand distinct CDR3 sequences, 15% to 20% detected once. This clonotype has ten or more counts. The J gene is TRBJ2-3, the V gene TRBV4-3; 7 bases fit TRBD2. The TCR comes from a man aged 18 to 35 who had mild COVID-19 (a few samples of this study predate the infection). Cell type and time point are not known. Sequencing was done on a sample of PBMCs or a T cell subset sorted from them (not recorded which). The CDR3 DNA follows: TGCGCCAGCAGCCCCGGGGGGTACGCAGATACGCAGTATTTT. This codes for CASSPGGYADTQYF.